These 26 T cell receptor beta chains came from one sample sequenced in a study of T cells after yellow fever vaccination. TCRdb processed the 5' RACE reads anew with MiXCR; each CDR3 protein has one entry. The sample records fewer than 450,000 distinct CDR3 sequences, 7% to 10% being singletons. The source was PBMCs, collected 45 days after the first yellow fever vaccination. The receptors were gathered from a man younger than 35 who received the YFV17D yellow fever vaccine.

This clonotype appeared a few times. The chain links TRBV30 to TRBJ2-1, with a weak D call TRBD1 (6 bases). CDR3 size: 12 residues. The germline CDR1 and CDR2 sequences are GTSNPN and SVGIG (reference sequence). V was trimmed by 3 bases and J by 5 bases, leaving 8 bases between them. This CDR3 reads CAWRGAHNEQFF. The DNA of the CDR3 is TGTGCCTGGAGGGGGGCACACAATGAGCAGTTCTTC.

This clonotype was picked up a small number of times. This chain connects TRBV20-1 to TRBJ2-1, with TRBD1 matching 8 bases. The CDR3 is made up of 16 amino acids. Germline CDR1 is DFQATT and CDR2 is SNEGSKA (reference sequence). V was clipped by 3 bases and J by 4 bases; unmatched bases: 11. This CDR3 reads CSASGTGSGTYNEQFF. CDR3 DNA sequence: TGCAGTGCTAGCGGGACAGGAAGTGGGACGTACAATGAGCAGTTCTTC.

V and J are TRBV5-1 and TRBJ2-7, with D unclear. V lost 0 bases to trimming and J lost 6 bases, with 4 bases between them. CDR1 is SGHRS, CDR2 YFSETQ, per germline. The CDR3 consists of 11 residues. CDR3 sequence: CASSLACEQYV. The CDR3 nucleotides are TGCGCCAGCAGCTTGGCCTGCGAGCAGTACGTC.

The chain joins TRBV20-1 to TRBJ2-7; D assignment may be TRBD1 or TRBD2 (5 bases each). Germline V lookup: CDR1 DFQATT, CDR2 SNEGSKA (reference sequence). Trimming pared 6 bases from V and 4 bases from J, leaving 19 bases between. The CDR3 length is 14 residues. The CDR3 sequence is CSAPARGVGYEQYF. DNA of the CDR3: TGCAGTGCCCCAGCCCGAGGGGTTGGGTACGAGCAGTACTTC.

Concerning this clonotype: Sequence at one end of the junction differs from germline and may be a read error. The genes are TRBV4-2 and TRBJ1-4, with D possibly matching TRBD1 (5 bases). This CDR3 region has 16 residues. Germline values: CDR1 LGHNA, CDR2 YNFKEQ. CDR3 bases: TGTGCCAGCAGCCAAGATTCCTCGGGGGGTAATGAAAGACTGTTTTTT. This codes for CASSQDSSGGNERLFF.

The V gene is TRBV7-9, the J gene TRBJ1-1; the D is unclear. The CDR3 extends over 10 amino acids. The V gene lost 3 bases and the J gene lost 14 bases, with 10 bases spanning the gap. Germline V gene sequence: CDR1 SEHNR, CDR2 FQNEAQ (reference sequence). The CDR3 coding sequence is TGTGCCAGCAGCTTCAACTCGGTGTTCTTT. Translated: CASSFNSVFF.

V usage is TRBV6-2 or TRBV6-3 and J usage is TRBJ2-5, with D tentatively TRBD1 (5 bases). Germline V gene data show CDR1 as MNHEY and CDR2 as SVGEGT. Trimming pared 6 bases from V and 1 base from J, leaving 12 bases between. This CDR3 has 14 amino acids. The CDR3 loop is CASSHYRSQETQYF. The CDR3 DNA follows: TGTGCCAGCAGCCATTACAGGAGCCAAGAGACCCAGTACTTC.

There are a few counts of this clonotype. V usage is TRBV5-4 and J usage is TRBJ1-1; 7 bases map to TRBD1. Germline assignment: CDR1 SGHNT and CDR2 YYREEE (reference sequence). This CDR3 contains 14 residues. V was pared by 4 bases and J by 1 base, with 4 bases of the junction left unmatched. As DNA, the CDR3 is TGTGCCAGCAGCCCGACAGGGAAGAACACTGAAGCTTTCTTT. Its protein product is CASSPTGKNTEAFF.

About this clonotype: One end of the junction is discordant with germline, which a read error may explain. CDR3 in DNA: TGTGCCACCAGTGACCCGAACAGGGGCCCCTACAGTGAGCAGTTCTTC. This encodes CATSDPNRGPYSEQFF. The chain joins TRBV24-1 to TRBJ2-1; 7 bases are shared with TRBD1. The CDR3 has 16 residues. Germline V gives CDR1 KGHDR, CDR2 SFDVKD.

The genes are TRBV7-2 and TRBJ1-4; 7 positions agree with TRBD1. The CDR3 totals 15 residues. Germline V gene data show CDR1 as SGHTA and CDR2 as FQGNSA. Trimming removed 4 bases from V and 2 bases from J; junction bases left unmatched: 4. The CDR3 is CASSSQGSTNEKLFF. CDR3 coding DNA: TGTGCCAGCAGCTCACAGGGGTCGACTAATGAAAAACTGTTTTTT.

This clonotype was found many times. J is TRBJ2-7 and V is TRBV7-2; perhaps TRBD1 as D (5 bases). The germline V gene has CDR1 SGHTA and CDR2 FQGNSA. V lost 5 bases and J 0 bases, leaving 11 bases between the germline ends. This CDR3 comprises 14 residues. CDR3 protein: CASSTTRDSYEQYV. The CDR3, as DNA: TGTGCCAGCAGCACGACCAGGGACTCCTACGAGCAGTACGTC.

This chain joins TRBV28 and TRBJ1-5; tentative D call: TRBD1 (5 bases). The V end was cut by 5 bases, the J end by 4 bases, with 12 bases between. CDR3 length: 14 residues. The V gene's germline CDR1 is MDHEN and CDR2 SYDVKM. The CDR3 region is CASSGRAGNQPQHF. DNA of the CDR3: TGTGCCAGCAGTGGGCGGGCAGGGAATCAGCCCCAGCATTTT.

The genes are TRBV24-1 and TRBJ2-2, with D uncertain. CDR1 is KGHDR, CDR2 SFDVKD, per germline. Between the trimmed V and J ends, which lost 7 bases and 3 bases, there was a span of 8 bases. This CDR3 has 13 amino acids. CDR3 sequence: CATSWSYTGELFF. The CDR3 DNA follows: TGTGCCACCAGCTGGAGCTACACCGGGGAGCTGTTTTTT.

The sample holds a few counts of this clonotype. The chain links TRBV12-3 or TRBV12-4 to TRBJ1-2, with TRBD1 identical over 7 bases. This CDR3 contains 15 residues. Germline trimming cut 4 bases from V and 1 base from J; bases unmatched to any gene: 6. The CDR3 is CASSSTGFRNYGYTF. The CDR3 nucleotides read TGTGCCAGCAGTTCGACAGGGTTTCGTAACTATGGCTACACCTTC.

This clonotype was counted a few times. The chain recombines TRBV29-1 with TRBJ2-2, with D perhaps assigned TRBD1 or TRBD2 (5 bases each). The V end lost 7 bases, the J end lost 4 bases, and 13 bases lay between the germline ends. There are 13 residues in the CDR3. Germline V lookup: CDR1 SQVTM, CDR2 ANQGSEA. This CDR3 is CSAPGPGTGELFF. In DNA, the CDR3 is TGCAGCGCTCCGGGGCCGGGCACCGGGGAGCTGTTTTTT.

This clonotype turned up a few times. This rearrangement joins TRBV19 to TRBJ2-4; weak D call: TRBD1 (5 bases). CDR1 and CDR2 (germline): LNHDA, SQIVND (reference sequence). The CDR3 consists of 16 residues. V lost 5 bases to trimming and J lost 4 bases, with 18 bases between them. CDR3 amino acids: CASSSLQGYPKNIQYF. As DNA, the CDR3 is TGTGCCAGTAGTTCGCTTCAGGGATACCCAAAAAACATTCAGTACTTC.

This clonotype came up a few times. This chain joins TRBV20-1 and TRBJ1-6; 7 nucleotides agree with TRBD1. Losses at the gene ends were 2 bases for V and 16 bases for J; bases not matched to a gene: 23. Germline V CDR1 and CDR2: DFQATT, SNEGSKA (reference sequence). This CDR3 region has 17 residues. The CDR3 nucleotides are TGCAGTGCTAGACCTACGGACCCTAGACAGGGACCGAACTGGCTCCACTTT. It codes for CSARPTDPRQGPNWLHF.

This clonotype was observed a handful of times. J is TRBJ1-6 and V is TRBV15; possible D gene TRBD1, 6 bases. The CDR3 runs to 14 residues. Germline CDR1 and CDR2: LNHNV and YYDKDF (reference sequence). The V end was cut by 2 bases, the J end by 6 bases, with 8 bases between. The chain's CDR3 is CATSRLDSNSPLHF. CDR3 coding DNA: TGTGCCACCAGCAGACTGGACAGTAATTCACCCCTCCACTTT.

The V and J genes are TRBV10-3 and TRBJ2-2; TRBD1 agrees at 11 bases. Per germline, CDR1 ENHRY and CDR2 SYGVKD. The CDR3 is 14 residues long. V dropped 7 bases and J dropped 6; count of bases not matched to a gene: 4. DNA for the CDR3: TGTGCCATCACCAGGACAGGGGGCGCCGGGGAGCTGTTTTTT. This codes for CAITRTGGAGELFF.

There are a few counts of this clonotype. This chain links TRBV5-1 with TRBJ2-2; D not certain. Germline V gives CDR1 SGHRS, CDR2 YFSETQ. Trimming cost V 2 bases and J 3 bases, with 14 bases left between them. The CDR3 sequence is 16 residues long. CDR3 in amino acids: CASSFPKGYDTGELFF. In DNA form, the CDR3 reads TGCGCCAGCAGCTTTCCTAAGGGCTACGACACCGGGGAGCTGTTTTTT.

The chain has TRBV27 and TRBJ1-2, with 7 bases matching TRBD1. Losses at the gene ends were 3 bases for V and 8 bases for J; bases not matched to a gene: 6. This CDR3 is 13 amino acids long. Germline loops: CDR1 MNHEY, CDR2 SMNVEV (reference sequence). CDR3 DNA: TGTGCCAGCAGTTTCACAGGGGCGGGAGGCTACACCTTC. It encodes CASSFTGAGGYTF.

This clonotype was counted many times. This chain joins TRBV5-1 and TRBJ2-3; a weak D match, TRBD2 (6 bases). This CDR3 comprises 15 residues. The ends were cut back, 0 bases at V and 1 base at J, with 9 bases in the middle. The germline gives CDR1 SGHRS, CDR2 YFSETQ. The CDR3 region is CASSLGLVGTDTQYF. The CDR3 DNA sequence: TGCGCCAGCAGCTTGGGACTAGTCGGCACAGATACGCAGTATTTT.

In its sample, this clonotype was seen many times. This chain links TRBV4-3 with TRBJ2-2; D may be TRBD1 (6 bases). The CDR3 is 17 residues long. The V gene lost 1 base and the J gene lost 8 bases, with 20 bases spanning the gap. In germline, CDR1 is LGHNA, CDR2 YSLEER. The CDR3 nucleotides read TGCGCCAGCAGCCAAGGAATACCAGGGGAATCGTGGGGGGAGCTGTTTTTT. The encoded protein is CASSQGIPGESWGELFF.

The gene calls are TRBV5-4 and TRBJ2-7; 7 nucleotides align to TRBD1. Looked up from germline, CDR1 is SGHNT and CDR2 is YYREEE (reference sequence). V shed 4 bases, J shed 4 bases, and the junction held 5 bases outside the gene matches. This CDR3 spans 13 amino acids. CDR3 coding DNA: TGTGCCAGCAGCAGCAGGGGGATGTACGAGCAGTACGTC. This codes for CASSSRGMYEQYV.

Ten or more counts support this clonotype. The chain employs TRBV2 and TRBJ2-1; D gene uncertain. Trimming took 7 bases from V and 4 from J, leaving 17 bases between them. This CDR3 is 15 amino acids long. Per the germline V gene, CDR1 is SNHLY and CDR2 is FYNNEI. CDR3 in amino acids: CASTPFKGTYNEQFF. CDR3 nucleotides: TGTGCCAGCACCCCGTTTAAAGGAACGTACAATGAGCAGTTCTTC. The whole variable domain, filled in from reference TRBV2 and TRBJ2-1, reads EPEVTQTPSHQVTQMGQEVILRCVPISNHLYFYWYRQILGQKVEFLVSFYNNEISEKSEIFDDQFSVERPDGSNFTLKIRSTKLEDSAMYFCASTPFKGTYNEQFFGPGTRLTVL.

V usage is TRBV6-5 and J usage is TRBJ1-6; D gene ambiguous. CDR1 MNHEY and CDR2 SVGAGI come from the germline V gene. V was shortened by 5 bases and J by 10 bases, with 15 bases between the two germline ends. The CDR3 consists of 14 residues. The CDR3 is CASSSLTRFSPLHF. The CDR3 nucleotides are TGTGCCAGCAGTAGCCTGACCAGGTTCTCACCCCTCCACTTT.